This TCR beta chain is drawn from a study of beta chain features in type 1 diabetes. Expressed TCRB transcripts were sequenced, since all the RNA that had been isolated was reverse transcribed. Profiling relied on immunoSEQ multiplex PCR, and the TCRdb table lists in-frame clones only, not all of them. Of 130,000 to 150,000 clones listed, roughly 53% are singletons. Study-wide results and caveats: Researchers caution that PCR might favor shorter templates, equally among patients and controls. Any HLA effect on TCRB rearrangement was left unresolved by small sub-analyses. Patients showed naive, central memory and Treg TCRB repertoires that appeared more similar than those of healthy donors.

Researchers reported sorting CD4+ naive, central memory, regulatory and stem cell-like memory cells via CD45RO/CCR7/CD25/CD127/CD95/CD27. The CDR3 length is 20 residues. The germline V gene has CDR1 MDHEN and CDR2 SYDVKM. The V and J ends lost 6 bases and 7 bases, in that order; junction bases with no gene match: 27. This clone was seen only a few times. Its antigen remains unidentified. Material: Tregs from blood. The chain couples TRBV28 to TRBJ1-2; 9 positions agree with TRBD1. The source is a man aged 18 to 29 in good health. As DNA, the CDR3 is TGTGCCAGCAGCCCCCGAGATATCCCGGGACAGGGAAGAAATCTCTCTGGCTACACCTTC. Translating gives CASSPRDIPGQGRNLSGYTF.